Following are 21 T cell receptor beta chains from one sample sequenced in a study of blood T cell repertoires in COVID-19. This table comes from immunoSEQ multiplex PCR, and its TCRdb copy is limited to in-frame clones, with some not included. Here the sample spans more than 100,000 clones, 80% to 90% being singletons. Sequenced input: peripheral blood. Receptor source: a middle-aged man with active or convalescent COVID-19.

As DNA, the CDR3 is TGTGCCAGCAGCCAAGGTGGTAGCGGGGGGACCATCTACAATGAGCAGTTCTTC. Translation: CASSQGGSGGTIYNEQFF. This sequence joins TRBV3-1 (or the pseudogene TRBV3-2) and TRBJ2-1, with TRBD2 matching over 10 bases. The CDR3 has 18 amino acids. V lost 1 base to trimming and J lost 3 bases; unmatched junction nucleotides: 9. Germline V gene sequence: CDR1 LGHDT, CDR2 YNNKEL (reference sequence).

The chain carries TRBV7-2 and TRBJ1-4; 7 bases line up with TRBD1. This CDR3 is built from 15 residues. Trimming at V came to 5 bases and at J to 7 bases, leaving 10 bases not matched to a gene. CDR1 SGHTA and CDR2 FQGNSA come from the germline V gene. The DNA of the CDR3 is TGTGCCAGCAGCCCCCAGACAGGGAAACGTGAAAAACTGTTTTTT. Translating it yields CASSPQTGKREKLFF.

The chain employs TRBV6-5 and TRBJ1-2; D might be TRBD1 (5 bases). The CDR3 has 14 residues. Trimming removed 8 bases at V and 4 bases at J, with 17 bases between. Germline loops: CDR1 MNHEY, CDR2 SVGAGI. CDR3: CASLAGQVRYGYTF. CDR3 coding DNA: TGTGCCAGCCTTGCAGGGCAGGTCCGCTATGGCTACACCTTC.

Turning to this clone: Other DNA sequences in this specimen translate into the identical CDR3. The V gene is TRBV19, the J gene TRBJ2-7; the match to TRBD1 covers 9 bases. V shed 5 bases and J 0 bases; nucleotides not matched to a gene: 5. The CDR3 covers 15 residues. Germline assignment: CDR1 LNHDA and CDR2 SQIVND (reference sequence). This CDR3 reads CASSASTGGSYEQYF. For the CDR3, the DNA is TGTGCCAGTAGTGCATCGACAGGGGGCTCCTACGAGCAGTACTTC.

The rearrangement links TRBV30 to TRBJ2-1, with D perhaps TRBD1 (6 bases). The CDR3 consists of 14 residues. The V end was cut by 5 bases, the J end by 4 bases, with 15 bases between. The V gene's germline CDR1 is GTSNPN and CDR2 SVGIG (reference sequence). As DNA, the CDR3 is TGTGCCTGGCTCCGGGACATAAGATACAATGAGCAGTTCTTC. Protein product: CAWLRDIRYNEQFF.

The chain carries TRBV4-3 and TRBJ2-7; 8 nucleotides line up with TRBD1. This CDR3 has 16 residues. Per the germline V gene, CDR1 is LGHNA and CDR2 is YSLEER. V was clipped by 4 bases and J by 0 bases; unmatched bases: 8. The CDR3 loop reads CASSRDRGTSSYEQYF. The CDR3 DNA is TGCGCCAGCAGCCGAGACAGGGGCACAAGCTCCTACGAGCAGTACTTC.

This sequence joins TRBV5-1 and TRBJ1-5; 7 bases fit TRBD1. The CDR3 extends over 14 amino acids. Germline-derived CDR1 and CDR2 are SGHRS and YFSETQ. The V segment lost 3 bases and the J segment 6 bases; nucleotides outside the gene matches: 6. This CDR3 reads CASSSDPGGQPQHF. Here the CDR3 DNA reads TGCGCCAGCAGCTCGGACCCAGGGGGTCAGCCCCAGCATTTT.

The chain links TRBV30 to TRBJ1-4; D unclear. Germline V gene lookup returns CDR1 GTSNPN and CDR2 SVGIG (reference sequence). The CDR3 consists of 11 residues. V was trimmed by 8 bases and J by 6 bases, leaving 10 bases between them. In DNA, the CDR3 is TGTGCCAGTAAAAGAGATGAAAAACTGTTTTTT. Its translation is CASKRDEKLFF.

The CDR3 sequence: CASSFMAGDTQYF. CDR3 DNA sequence: TGCGCCAGCAGCTTCATGGCGGGTGATACGCAGTATTTT. The chain combines TRBV5-1 with TRBJ2-3; maybe TRBD2 (5 bases). The V end was cut by 2 bases, the J end by 6 bases, with 10 bases between. Germline V CDR1 and CDR2: SGHRS, YFSETQ. This CDR3 has 13 amino acids.

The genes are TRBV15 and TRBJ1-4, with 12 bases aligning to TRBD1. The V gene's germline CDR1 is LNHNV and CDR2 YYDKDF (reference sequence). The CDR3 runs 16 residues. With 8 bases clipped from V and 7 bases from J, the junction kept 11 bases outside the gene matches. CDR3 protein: CATGMGQGALSEKLFF. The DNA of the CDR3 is TGTGCCACCGGGATGGGACAGGGGGCGCTCAGTGAAAAACTGTTTTTT.

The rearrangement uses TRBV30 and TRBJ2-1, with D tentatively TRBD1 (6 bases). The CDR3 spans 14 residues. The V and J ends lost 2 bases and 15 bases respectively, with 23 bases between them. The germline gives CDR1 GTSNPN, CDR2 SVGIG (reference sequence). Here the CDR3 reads CAWSPNRVDSSRFF. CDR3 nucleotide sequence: TGTGCCTGGAGTCCTAACAGGGTGGACTCCTCCCGGTTCTTC.

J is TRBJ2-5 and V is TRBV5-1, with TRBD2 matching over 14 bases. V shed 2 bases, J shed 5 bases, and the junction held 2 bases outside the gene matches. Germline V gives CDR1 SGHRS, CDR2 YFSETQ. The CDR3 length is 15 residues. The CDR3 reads CASSFRTSGGETQYF. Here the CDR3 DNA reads TGCGCCAGCAGCTTTAGGACTAGCGGGGGGGAGACCCAGTACTTC.

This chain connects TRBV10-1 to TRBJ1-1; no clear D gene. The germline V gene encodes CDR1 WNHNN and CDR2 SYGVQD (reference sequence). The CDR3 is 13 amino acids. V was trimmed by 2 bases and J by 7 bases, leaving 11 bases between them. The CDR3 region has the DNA TGCGCCAGCAGTGAGCGAGGCGGCCATGAAGCTTTCTTT. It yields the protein CASSERGGHEAFF.

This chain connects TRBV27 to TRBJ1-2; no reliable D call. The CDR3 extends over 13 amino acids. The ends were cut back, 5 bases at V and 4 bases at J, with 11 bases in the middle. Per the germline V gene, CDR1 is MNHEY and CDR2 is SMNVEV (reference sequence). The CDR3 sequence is CASSRTSTYGYTF. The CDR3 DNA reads TGTGCCAGCAGTAGGACTTCTACCTATGGCTACACCTTC.

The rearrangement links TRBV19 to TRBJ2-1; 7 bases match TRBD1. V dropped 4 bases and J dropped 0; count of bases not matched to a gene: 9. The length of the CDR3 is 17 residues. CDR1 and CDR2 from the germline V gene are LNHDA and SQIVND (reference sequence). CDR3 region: CASSSDRARISYNEQFF. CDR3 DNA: TGTGCCAGTAGTAGCGACAGGGCGCGAATCTCCTACAATGAGCAGTTCTTC.

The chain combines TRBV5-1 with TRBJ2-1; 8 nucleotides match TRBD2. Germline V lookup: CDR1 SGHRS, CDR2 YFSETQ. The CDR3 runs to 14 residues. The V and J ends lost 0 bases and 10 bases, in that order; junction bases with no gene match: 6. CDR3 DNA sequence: TGCGCCAGCAGCTTGGAGGGACTAGTTTTGGAGCAGTTCTTC. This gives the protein CASSLEGLVLEQFF.

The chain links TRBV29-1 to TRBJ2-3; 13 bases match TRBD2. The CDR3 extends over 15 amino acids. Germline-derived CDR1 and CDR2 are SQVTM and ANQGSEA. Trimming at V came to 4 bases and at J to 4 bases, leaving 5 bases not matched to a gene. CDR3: CSVVLLAGGADTQYF. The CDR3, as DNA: TGCAGCGTTGTCCTACTAGCGGGGGGGGCAGATACGCAGTATTTT.

CDR3 sequence: CASTVTSGKGETQYF. The CDR3, as DNA: TGTGCCAGCACCGTCACTAGCGGAAAGGGAGAGACCCAGTACTTC. V gene TRBV9 combines with J gene TRBJ2-5; 8 positions agree with TRBD2. CDR3 length: 15 residues. Losses at the gene ends were 6 bases for V and 4 bases for J; bases not matched to a gene: 11. CDR1 is SGDLS and CDR2 is YYNGEE in the germline V gene.

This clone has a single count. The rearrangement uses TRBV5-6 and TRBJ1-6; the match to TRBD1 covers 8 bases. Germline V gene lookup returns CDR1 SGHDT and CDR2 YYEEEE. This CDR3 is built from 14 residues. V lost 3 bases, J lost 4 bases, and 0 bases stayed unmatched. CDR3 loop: CASSYRGYNSPLHF. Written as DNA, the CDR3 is TGTGCCAGCAGCTACAGGGGGTATAATTCACCCCTCCACTTT.

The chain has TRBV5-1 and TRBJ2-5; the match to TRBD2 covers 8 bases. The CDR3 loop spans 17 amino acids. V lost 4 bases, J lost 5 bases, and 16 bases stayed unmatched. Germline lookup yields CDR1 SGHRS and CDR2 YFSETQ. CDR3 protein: CASSRASLREGYETQYF. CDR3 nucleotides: TGCGCCAGCAGCCGCGCAAGCCTCCGGGAGGGGTACGAGACCCAGTACTTC.

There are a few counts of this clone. CDR3 sequence (DNA): TGTGCCAGCAGTTGGGGCCCTCCGGGACAGGGCTACGAGCAGTACTTC. Protein: CASSWGPPGQGYEQYF. J is TRBJ2-7 and V is TRBV11-2; 9 bases align to TRBD1. Looked up from germline, CDR1 is SGHAT and CDR2 is FQNNGV. The CDR3 has 16 amino acids. V was pared by 6 bases and J by 3 bases, with 12 bases of the junction left unmatched.